This T cell receptor beta chain originates from a study of T cell responses to AZD1222 COVID-19 vaccine (dated by TCRdb to about 2021). About the study as a whole: TCR sequencing was performed for fewer than 250 trial participants, of whom some 200 were given two doses of AZD1222 and roughly 25 were given two doses of MenACWY control vaccine. Trial participants were enrolled into age subgroups of 18-55, 56-69 and 70-plus years, which contained around 140, 26 and 57 TCR-sequenced participants, respectively.

To note about this clone: The specificity of this receptor is unknown. Base qualities are not recorded, but no much larger clone differs from it by a single base.

From the cysteine through the phenylalanine, the CDR3 covers 15 amino acids. Only the CDR3 region is kept as DNA, spanning 45 bases read in frame from base 1. Taken from the germline V gene, the CDR1 and CDR2 loops are KGHSH and LQKENI. At the junction V is shortened by 3 bases and J by 4 bases, with 13 bases in between. The time point label on this specimen signifies: baseline before first vaccination. Taken with the paper, the label for treatment or condition translates to: meningococcal conjugate vaccine given as trial control. The vaccinee samples were drawn from two UK trials, COV001 and COV002, one of which was a single-blind randomized controlled phase 2/3 trial testing AZD1222 (ChAdOx1 nCoV-19) in healthy adults. For TCRbeta chain sequencing, PBMC samples were collected from trial participants at day 0 and at day 28 after the second dose. The CDR3 regions of human TCRbeta chains were analyzed by immunosequencing. In the authors' own workflow: TCRs in the repertoires were matched against a reference library of SARS-CoV-2-specific TCRs that had been generated with the MIRA antigen-specificity platform. Breadth was defined as the fraction of unique TCRs that were SARS-CoV-2-associated. Depth was defined as the fraction of total T cells that were SARS-CoV-2-associated. Using the MIRA data, each spike-specific TCR was mapped to the spike region that the TCR reacts to and placed in a CD4 or CD8 class. Log10-transformed breadth and depth values were compared by one-way ANOVA with Sidak's multiple comparisons tests. TCRdb's version of the immuneACCESS table is confined to in-frame rearrangements and falls short of the full clone set. An unresolved V gene accounts for under half of the shortfall where checked; the remainder is of unknown origin. V, J and clone size reflect that table, while D and trimming were determined from the DNA. In this sample the table shows about 96,000 clones, around 91% of which occur a single time. The ten largest clones take up approximately 5.2% of the sample.

Study-wide conclusions, independent of this receptor: Because no day 14 peak-response samples were available, repertoires were characterized only after the peak T cell response. Only 5 to 7 AZD1222 recipients were SARS-CoV-2 seropositive at baseline, limiting conclusions about previously exposed vaccinees. Nearly half of unique spike-specific TCRs reportedly recognized epitopes outside regions mutated in the B.1.351 and B.1.1.7 variants. The vaccine-associated CD4 TCRs covered the entire spike protein, and the dominant responses fell in regions 160-218 and 743-854. After two AZD1222 doses, both the breadth and the depth of spike-specific TCRs were significantly higher than at day 0 and than in MenACWY recipients. In the small 56-69-year group, the increase in depth fell short of significance, most likely because of low power. Participants were mostly white British and included more females than males, and it was suggested by the authors that clonal diversity may have been underestimated.

Sequencing used peripheral blood, obtained on day 0 of MenACWY control vaccination. The receptor chain draws on TRBV18 and TRBJ2-1; possibly the D gene is TRBD2, per 6 matching bases. The TCR was taken from an adult in good health. Read as DNA, the sequence is TGTGCCAGCTCACCGGGGGGAGACCCATACAATGAGCAGTTCTTC. It translates as CASSPGGDPYNEQFF.